Listed below are T cell receptor beta chains from one sample, sequenced in a study of vaccination and CD4 T cells after COVID-19. No antigen is known for these receptors. TCRdb analysed the PCR reads with MiXCR anew, one entry per CDR3 protein. The sample consists of about 12,000 distinct CDR3 sequences, roughly 34% of them appearing once. The sequencing used CD4+ T cells from blood, cultured in vitro, collected before SARS-CoV-2 vaccination. The receptors originated from a human donor who received a COVID-19 vaccine. Both conserved end residues are part of each CDR3. The D gene is left open where the match is weak. Not every row has a clone size; where given, it reads once, few, many or a size class.

J gene: TRBJ1-6; D gene: -; V gene: TRBV6-1; clone size: -; CDR3 DNA: TGTGCCAGCAGTGTAGCAGGACGGAAAGCTAATTCACCCCTCCACTTT; CDR3 protein: CASSVAGRKANSPLHF
J gene: TRBJ1-2; D gene: TRBD1; V gene: TRBV12-3/TRBV12-4; clone size: -; CDR3 DNA: TGTGCCAGCAGTTTATCACAGGGGCATGGCTACACCTTC; CDR3 protein: CASSLSQGHGYTF
J gene: TRBJ2-7; D gene: -; V gene: TRBV7-2; clone size: -; CDR3 DNA: TGTGCCAGCAGCTTAGAATTTTTGGGGGTAAACTCCTACGAGCAGTACTTC; CDR3 protein: CASSLEFLGVNSYEQYF
J gene: TRBJ1-1; D gene: -; V gene: TRBV20-1; clone size: few; CDR3 DNA: TGCAGTGCTAGGAGACCAAGTGGGGAGGGTGAAGCTTTCTTT; CDR3 protein: CSARRPSGEGEAFF
J gene: TRBJ1-3; D gene: TRBD1; V gene: TRBV20-1; clone size: -; CDR3 DNA: TGCAGTGCTAGTGCTGGACAGGGCATTTCGGGAAACACCATATATTTT; CDR3 protein: CSASAGQGISGNTIYF
J gene: TRBJ1-5; D gene: -; V gene: TRBV19; clone size: -; CDR3 DNA: TGTGCCAGTAGTACAACCCGGACGGCCACTCAGCCCCAGCATTTT; CDR3 protein: CASSTTRTATQPQHF
J gene: TRBJ1-2; D gene: -; V gene: TRBV7-3; clone size: -; CDR3 DNA: TGTGCCAGCAGCTCCAGAAACAGGGAGGATGGCTACACCTTC; CDR3 protein: CASSSRNREDGYTF
J gene: TRBJ2-7; D gene: -; V gene: TRBV2; clone size: -; CDR3 DNA: TGTGCCAGCAATTTGGTCTCCTACGAGCAGTACTTC; CDR3 protein: CASNLVSYEQYF
J gene: TRBJ2-2; D gene: TRBD1; V gene: TRBV19; clone size: few; CDR3 DNA: TGTGCCAGTACCATAACGGGACAGGTGAACACCGGGGAGCTGTTTTTT; CDR3 protein: CASTITGQVNTGELFF
J gene: TRBJ1-1; D gene: -; V gene: TRBV6-1; clone size: few; CDR3 DNA: TGTGCCAGCACCTCCTTGTTGGGGGGACTAGAAGCTTTCTTT; CDR3 protein: CASTSLLGGLEAFF
J gene: TRBJ1-5; D gene: TRBD1; V gene: TRBV19; clone size: -; CDR3 DNA: TGTGCCAGTAGTATCCCGGGGACAGGGACGTGGGCGAGCAATCAGCCCCAGCATTTT; CDR3 protein: CASSIPGTGTWASNQPQHF
J gene: TRBJ1-1; D gene: -; V gene: TRBV9; clone size: once; CDR3 DNA: TGTGCCAGCAGCCTCACCTCACAGGCGACTGATTCTGAAGCTTTCTTT; CDR3 protein: CASSLTSQATDSEAFF
J gene: TRBJ2-7; D gene: TRBD1; V gene: TRBV7-4; clone size: few; CDR3 DNA: TGTGCCAGCAGCTTGGTCAGGGGGTACGAGCAGTACTTC; CDR3 protein: CASSLVRGYEQYF
J gene: TRBJ1-4; D gene: -; V gene: TRBV6-5; clone size: few; CDR3 DNA: TGTGCCAGCAGTTCTCTGGCAGCTCGACGGGAAAAACTGTTTTTT; CDR3 protein: CASSSLAARREKLFF
J gene: TRBJ1-1; D gene: -; V gene: TRBV7-3; clone size: -; CDR3 DNA: TGTGCCAGCAGCTTACAGGGAGGAGAGTCTGAAGCTTTCTTT; CDR3 protein: CASSLQGGESEAFF
J gene: TRBJ1-3; D gene: -; V gene: TRBV20-1; clone size: -; CDR3 DNA: TGCAGTGCTAGACCCGGGGGCAGTGGAAACACCATATATTTT; CDR3 protein: CSARPGGSGNTIYF
J gene: TRBJ2-2; D gene: -; V gene: TRBV29-1; clone size: -; CDR3 DNA: TGCAGCGTCCCCGGACCGTCGAACACCGGGGAGCTGTTTTTT; CDR3 protein: CSVPGPSNTGELFF
J gene: TRBJ2-7; D gene: -; V gene: TRBV5-1; clone size: -; CDR3 DNA: TGCGCCAGCAGCCCCATATTCGAAGGGGACCCCTACGAGCAGTACTTC; CDR3 protein: CASSPIFEGDPYEQYF
J gene: TRBJ1-2; D gene: TRBD1; V gene: TRBV4-2; clone size: few; CDR3 DNA: TGTGCCAGCAGCCCACCGGGACAGGAACACTATGGCTACACCTTC; CDR3 protein: CASSPPGQEHYGYTF
J gene: TRBJ1-2; D gene: -; V gene: TRBV4-1; clone size: -; CDR3 DNA: TGCGCCAGCAGCCAAGCGGGGGGTCCCAACTATGGCTACACCTTC; CDR3 protein: CASSQAGGPNYGYTF
J gene: TRBJ2-3; D gene: -; V gene: TRBV5-6; clone size: once; CDR3 DNA: TGTGCCAGCAGCTTGGGCGGGGTGGGAGATACGCAGTATTTT; CDR3 protein: CASSLGGVGDTQYF
J gene: TRBJ1-4; D gene: -; V gene: TRBV20-1; clone size: -; CDR3 DNA: TGCAGTGCTAGGGCCTGGCGGGGGGGGGAAAAACTGTTTTTT; CDR3 protein: CSARAWRGGEKLFF
J gene: TRBJ1-5; D gene: -; V gene: TRBV19; clone size: few; CDR3 DNA: TGTGCCAGTAGTATAGTAGAACAGCCCCAGCATTTT; CDR3 protein: CASSIVEQPQHF
J gene: TRBJ1-2; D gene: TRBD1; V gene: TRBV7-2; clone size: few; CDR3 DNA: TGTGCCAGCAGGCAACGTACAGGGGGCTTCGATGGCTACACCTTC; CDR3 protein: CASRQRTGGFDGYTF
J gene: TRBJ2-2; D gene: TRBD2; V gene: TRBV30; clone size: -; CDR3 DNA: TGTGCCTGGAACCAAGCGGGGGGGGCCACCGGGGAGCTGTTTTTT; CDR3 protein: CAWNQAGGATGELFF
J gene: TRBJ1-5; D gene: TRBD1; V gene: TRBV7-8; clone size: -; CDR3 DNA: TGTGCCAGCAGGGGACAGGGGGCAGGTCAGCCCCAGCATTTT; CDR3 protein: CASRGQGAGQPQHF
J gene: TRBJ1-6; D gene: TRBD1; V gene: TRBV4-1; clone size: -; CDR3 DNA: TGCGCCAGCAGCCAAGGTAGGGACAGGAATTCACCCCTCCACTTT; CDR3 protein: CASSQGRDRNSPLHF
J gene: TRBJ1-3; D gene: -; V gene: TRBV5-4; clone size: -; CDR3 DNA: TGTGCCAGCAGCTTTACCACCCCCGCGGGAAACACCATATATTTT; CDR3 protein: CASSFTTPAGNTIYF
J gene: TRBJ2-5; D gene: TRBD1; V gene: TRBV30; clone size: few; CDR3 DNA: TGTGCCTGGAGTGCCAAGGACAGGGCCCAAGAGACCCAGTACTTC; CDR3 protein: CAWSAKDRAQETQYF
J gene: TRBJ2-5; D gene: TRBD2; V gene: TRBV2; clone size: -; CDR3 DNA: TGTGCCAGCAGGGCGGGACTAGCGATAGAGACCCAGTACTTC; CDR3 protein: CASRAGLAIETQYF
J gene: TRBJ1-1; D gene: -; V gene: TRBV7-9; clone size: -; CDR3 DNA: TGTGCCAGCAGCGAAGCGGAGAACACTGAAGCTTTCTTT; CDR3 protein: CASSEAENTEAFF
J gene: TRBJ2-5; D gene: TRBD2; V gene: TRBV24-1; clone size: medium-sized; CDR3 DNA: TGTGCCACCAGTGATTCCTTGGCGGGGGGCACGGAGACCCAGTACTTC; CDR3 protein: CATSDSLAGGTETQYF
J gene: TRBJ2-5; D gene: -; V gene: TRBV5-4; clone size: -; CDR3 DNA: TGTGCCAGCAGCTTGGTGGGGGGGCGGTCGTCGGAGGAGGAGACCCAGTACTTC; CDR3 protein: CASSLVGGRSSEEETQYF
J gene: TRBJ1-5; D gene: -; V gene: TRBV19; clone size: few; CDR3 DNA: TGTGCCAGTAGTATTCAACAGTTCAATCAGCCCCAGCATTTT; CDR3 protein: CASSIQQFNQPQHF
J gene: TRBJ1-6; D gene: TRBD1; V gene: TRBV5-6; clone size: -; CDR3 DNA: TGTGCCAGCAGCTCAACCTCGAGACAGGGTGATTATTCACCCCTCCACTTT; CDR3 protein: CASSSTSRQGDYSPLHF
J gene: TRBJ2-7; D gene: -; V gene: TRBV24-1; clone size: -; CDR3 DNA: TGTGCCACCAGTGATGCGGGAAGACTCGAGCAGTACTTC; CDR3 protein: CATSDAGRLEQYF
J gene: TRBJ2-5; D gene: -; V gene: TRBV2; clone size: few; CDR3 DNA: TGTGCCAGCAGTGGGACATTCCAAGAGACCCAGTACTTC; CDR3 protein: CASSGTFQETQYF
J gene: TRBJ2-1; D gene: -; V gene: TRBV10-1; clone size: -; CDR3 DNA: TGCGCCAGCAGTGAGGATGGGGACTCCTACAATGAGCAGTTCTTC; CDR3 protein: CASSEDGDSYNEQFF
J gene: TRBJ1-1; D gene: TRBD1; V gene: TRBV5-1; clone size: few; CDR3 DNA: TGCGCCAGCAGCCCGACAGGGGGCGCGAGCTGGAACACTGAAGCTTTCTTT; CDR3 protein: CASSPTGGASWNTEAFF
J gene: TRBJ1-3; D gene: -; V gene: TRBV19; clone size: -; CDR3 DNA: TGTGCCACAGTCTTTCGGGCCCCCAGCTCTGGAAACACCATATATTTT; CDR3 protein: CATVFRAPSSGNTIYF
J gene: TRBJ2-3; D gene: -; V gene: TRBV6-1; clone size: -; CDR3 DNA: TGTGCCAGCAGTGAGCAGGCCAGCACAGATACGCAGTATTTT; CDR3 protein: CASSEQASTDTQYF
J gene: TRBJ2-1; D gene: TRBD2; V gene: TRBV6-5; clone size: few; CDR3 DNA: TGTGCCAGCAGTTACCGACAGCCTGGGGGGGATTTATTGAGCTCCTACAATGAGCAGTTCTTC; CDR3 protein: CASSYRQPGGDLLSSYNEQFF
J gene: TRBJ1-2; D gene: TRBD1; V gene: TRBV12-3/TRBV12-4; clone size: -; CDR3 DNA: TGTGCCAGCAGTTTAACAGGGGGCCTTAACTATGGCTACACCTTC; CDR3 protein: CASSLTGGLNYGYTF
J gene: TRBJ1-6; D gene: -; V gene: TRBV12-3/TRBV12-4; clone size: -; CDR3 DNA: TGTGCCAGCAGTTTTGGAGGACCCTATAATTCACCCCTCCACTTT; CDR3 protein: CASSFGGPYNSPLHF
J gene: TRBJ2-2; D gene: -; V gene: TRBV4-2; clone size: few; CDR3 DNA: TGTGCCAGCAGCCAAGATACGGGGGAGCCCGGGGAGCTGTTTTTT; CDR3 protein: CASSQDTGEPGELFF